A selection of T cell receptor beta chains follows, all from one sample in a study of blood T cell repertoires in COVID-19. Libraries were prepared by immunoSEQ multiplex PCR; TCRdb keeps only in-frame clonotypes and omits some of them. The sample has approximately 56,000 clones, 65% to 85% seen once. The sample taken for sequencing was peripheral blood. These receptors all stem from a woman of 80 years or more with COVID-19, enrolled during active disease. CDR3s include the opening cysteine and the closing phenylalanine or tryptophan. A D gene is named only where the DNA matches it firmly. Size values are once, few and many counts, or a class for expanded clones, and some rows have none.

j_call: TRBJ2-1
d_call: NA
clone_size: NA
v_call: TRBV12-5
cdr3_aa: CASGLSGIFNEQFF
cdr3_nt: TGTGCTAGTGGTTTGTCAGGGATCTTCAATGAGCAGTTCTTC

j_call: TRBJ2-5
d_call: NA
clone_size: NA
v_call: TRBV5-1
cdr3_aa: CASSMSDSIVETQYF
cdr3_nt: TGCGCCAGCAGTATGAGTGACTCAATCGTGGAGACCCAGTACTTC

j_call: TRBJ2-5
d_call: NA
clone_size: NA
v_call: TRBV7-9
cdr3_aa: CASSLPGSGGTQYF
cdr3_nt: TGTGCCAGCAGTCTACCCGGGTCAGGAGGGACCCAGTACTTC

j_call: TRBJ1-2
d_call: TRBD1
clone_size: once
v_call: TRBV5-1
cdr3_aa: CASSPGTGTSNYGYTF
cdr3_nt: TGCGCCAGCAGCCCCGGGACAGGGACCTCAAACTATGGCTACACCTTC

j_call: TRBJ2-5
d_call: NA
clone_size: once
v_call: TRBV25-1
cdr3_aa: CASSEYREPQETQYF
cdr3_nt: TGTGCCAGCAGTGAATATAGGGAGCCCCAGGAGACCCAGTACTTC

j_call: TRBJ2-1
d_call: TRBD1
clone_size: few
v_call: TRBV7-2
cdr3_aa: CASSSGTASYNEQFF
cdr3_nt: TGTGCCAGCAGCTCGGGGACAGCCTCCTACAATGAGCAGTTCTTC

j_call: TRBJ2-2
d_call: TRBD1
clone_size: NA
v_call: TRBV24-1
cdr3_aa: CATSSGQGRTGELFF
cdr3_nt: TGTGCCACCAGTTCGGGACAGGGGCGCACCGGGGAGCTGTTTTTT

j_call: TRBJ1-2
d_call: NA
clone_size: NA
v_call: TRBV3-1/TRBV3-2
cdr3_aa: CASSDLGQLVGYTF
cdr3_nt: TGTGCCAGCAGCGATCTAGGACAGCTAGTCGGCTACACCTTC

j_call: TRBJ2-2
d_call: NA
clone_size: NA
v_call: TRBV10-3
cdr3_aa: CTISEGRGRTGELFF
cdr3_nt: TGTACCATCAGTGAGGGGAGGGGGAGAACCGGGGAGCTGTTTTTT

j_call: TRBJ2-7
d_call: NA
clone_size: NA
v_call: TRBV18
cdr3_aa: CASSPREGARKHF
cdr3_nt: TGTGCCAGCTCACCACGAGAGGGCGCCCGAAAGCACTTC

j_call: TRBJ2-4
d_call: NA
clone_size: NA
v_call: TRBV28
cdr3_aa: CASSFSRGNKNIQYF
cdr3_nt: TGTGCCAGCAGTTTCAGTCGGGGAAACAAAAACATTCAGTACTTC

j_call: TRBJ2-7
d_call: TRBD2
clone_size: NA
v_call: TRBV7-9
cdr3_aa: CASSLDGTIYEQYF
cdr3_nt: TGTGCCAGCAGCTTAGACGGGACTATCTACGAGCAGTACTTC

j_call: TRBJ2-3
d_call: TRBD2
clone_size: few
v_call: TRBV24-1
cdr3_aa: CATSDRTSGTDTQYF
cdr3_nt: TGTGCCACCAGTGATAGGACTAGCGGCACAGATACGCAGTATTTT

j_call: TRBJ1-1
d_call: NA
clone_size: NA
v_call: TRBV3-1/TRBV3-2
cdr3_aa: CASSLGRGAFF
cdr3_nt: TGTGCCAGCAGCCTGGGGCGAGGAGCTTTCTTT

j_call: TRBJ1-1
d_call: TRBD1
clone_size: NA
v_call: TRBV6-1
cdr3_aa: CASANQGAWEAFF
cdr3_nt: TGTGCCAGCGCGAATCAGGGGGCGTGGGAAGCTTTCTTT

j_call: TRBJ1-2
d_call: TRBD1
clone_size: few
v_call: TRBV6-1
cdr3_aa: CASSEGDRFYGYTF
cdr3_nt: TGTGCCAGCAGTGAGGGGGACAGGTTCTATGGCTACACCTTC

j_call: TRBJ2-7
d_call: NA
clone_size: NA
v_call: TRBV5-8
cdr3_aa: CASSNLGEQYF
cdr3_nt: TGTGCCAGCAGCAATCTAGGCGAGCAGTACTTC

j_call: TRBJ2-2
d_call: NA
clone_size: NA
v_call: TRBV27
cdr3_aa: CASSFVLTGELFF
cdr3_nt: TGTGCCAGCAGTTTTGTCCTCACCGGGGAGCTGTTTTTT